The clone carrying this TCR beta chain was counted between two and nine times. These data belong to a study of human T cells and chemical hapten exposure. V dropped 2 bases and J dropped 6; count of bases not matched to a gene: 6. This CDR3 region has 16 residues. CDR1 SGHTA and CDR2 FQGNSA come from the germline V gene. The study's library attached unique molecular identifiers to single cDNA molecules. In TCRdb, the RACE reads were re-called with MiXCR into one record per CDR3 protein. The table records roughly 140,000 distinct CDR3 sequences, around 11% of them present only once. Described time point: patch test 2, 6 weeks after DPC sensitization. Treatment noted: therapeutic diphenylcyclopropenone sensitization with weekly scalp DPC.

The V and J genes are TRBV7-2 and TRBJ2-7; 14 bases match TRBD2. The TCR sequence derives from a woman aged 50 to 60 with alopecia areata. Some clones in this sample may be carry-over from other donors' samples. The input for sequencing was whole blood, taken in connection with sensitization to the hapten diphenylcyclopropenone (DPC). The CDR3, as DNA: TGTGCCAGCAGCTTAAGGGGACTAGCGGGAGTAAGCGAGCAGTACTTC. This sequence encodes CASSLRGLAGVSEQYF.